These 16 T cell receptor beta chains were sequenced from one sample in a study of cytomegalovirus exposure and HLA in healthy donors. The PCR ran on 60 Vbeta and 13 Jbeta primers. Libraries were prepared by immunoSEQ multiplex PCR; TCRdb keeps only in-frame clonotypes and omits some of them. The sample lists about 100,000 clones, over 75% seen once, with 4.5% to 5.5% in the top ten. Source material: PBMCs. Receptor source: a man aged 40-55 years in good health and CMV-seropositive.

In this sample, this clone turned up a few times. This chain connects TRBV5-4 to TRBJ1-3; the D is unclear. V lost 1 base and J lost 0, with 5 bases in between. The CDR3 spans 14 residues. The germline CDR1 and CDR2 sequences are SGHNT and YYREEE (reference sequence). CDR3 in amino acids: CASSLMSSGNTIYF. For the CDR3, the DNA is TGTGCCAGCAGCTTGATGAGCTCTGGAAACACCATATATTTT.

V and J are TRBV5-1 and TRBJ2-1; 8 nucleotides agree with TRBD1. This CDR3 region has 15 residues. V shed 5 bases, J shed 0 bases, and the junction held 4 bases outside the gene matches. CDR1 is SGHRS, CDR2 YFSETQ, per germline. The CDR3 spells CASRPGQGSYNEQFF. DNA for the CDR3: TGCGCCAGCAGACCCGGACAGGGCTCCTACAATGAGCAGTTCTTC.

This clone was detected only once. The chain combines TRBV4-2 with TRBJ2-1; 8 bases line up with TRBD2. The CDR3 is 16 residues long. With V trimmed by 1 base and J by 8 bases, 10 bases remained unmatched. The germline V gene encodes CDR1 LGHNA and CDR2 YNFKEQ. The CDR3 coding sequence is TGTGCCAGCAGCCAAGTTTGGCGGGGGGCTTGGGATGAGCAGTTCTTC. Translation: CASSQVWRGAWDEQFF.

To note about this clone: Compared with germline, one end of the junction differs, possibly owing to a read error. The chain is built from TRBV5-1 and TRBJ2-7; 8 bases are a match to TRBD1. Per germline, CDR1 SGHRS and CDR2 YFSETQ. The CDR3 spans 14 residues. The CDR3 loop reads CASSLYPGGYGQYF. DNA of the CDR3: TGCGCCAGCAGCTTGTATCCAGGGGGCTACGGGCAGTACTTC.

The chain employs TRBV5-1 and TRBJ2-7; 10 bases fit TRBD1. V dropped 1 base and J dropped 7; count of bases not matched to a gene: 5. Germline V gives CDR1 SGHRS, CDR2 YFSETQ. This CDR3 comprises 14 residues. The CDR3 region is CASSLLGTGDEQYF. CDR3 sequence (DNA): TGCGCCAGCAGCTTGTTGGGGACAGGGGATGAGCAGTACTTC.

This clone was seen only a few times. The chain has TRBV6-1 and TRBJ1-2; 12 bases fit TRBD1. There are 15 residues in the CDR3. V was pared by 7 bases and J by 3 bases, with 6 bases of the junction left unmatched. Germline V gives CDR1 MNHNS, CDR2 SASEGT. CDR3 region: CASNPGQGADYGYTF. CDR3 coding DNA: TGTGCCAGCAATCCGGGACAGGGGGCGGACTATGGCTACACCTTC.

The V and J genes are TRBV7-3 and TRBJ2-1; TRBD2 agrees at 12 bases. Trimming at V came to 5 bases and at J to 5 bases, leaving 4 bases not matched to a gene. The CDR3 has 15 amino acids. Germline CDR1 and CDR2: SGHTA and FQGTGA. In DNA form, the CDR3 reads TGTGCCAGCAGCGAGACTAGCGGGGGCCACAATGAGCAGTTCTTC. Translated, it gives CASSETSGGHNEQFF. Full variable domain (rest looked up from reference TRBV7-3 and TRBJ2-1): GAGVSQTPSNKVTEKGKYVELRCDPISGHTALYWYRQSLGQGPEFLIYFQGTGAADDSGLPNDRFFAVRPEGSVSTLKIQRTERGDSAVYLCASSETSGGHNEQFFGPGTRLTVL.

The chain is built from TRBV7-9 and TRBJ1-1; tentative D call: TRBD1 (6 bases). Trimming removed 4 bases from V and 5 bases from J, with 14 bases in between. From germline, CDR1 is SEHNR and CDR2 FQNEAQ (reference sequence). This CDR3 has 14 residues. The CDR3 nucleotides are TGTGCCAGCAGCTACGAACAGGGTAAAACTGAAGCTTTCTTT. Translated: CASSYEQGKTEAFF.

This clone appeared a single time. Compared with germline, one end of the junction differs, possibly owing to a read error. The CDR3 nucleotides are TGCAGCATTGAAGATCGCAGACTAGCGGGAGGGAACACCGGGGAGCTGTTTTTT. Translated: CSIEDRRLAGGNTGELFF. The V gene is TRBV29-1, the J gene TRBJ2-2, with TRBD2 matching 13 bases. The CDR3 extends over 18 amino acids. Germline V gives CDR1 SQVTM, CDR2 ANQGSEA.

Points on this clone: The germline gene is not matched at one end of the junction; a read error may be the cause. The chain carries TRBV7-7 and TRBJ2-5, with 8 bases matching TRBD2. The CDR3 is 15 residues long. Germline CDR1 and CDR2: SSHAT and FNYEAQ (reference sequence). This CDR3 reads CASSLGGTSKETQYF. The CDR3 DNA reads TGTGCTAGCAGCTTAGGGGGGACTAGTAAAGAGACCCAGTACTTC.

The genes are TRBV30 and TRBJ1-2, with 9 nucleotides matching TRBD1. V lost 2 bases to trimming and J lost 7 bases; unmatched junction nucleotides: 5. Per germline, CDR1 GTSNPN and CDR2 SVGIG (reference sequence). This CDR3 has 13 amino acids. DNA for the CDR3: TGTGCCTGGAGTAACAGGGGGCGGAGTGGCTACACCTTC. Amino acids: CAWSNRGRSGYTF. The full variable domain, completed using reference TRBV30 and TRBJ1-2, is SQTIHQWPATLVQPVGSPLSLECTVEGTSNPNLYWYRQAAGRGLQLLFYSVGIGQISSEVPQNLSASRPQDRQFILSSKKLLLSDSGFYLCAWSNRGRSGYTFGSGTRLTVV.

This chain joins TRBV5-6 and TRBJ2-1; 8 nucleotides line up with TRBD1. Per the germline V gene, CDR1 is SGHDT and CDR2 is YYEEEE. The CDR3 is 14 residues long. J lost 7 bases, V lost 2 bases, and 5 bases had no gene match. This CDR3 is CASSFTGGRNEQFF. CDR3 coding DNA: TGTGCCAGCAGCTTTACAGGGGGTCGGAATGAGCAGTTCTTC.

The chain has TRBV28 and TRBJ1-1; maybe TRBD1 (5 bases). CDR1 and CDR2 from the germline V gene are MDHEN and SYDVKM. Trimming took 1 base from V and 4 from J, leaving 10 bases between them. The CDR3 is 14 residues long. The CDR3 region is CASSLSGLGTEAFF. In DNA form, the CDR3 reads TGTGCCAGCAGTTTATCAGGGTTGGGCACTGAAGCTTTCTTT. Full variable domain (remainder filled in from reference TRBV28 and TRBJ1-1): DVKVTQSSRYLVKRTGEKVFLECVQDMDHENMFWYRQDPGLGLRLIYFSYDVKMKEKGDIPEGYSVSREKKERFSLILESASTNQTSMYLCASSLSGLGTEAFFGQGTRLTVV.

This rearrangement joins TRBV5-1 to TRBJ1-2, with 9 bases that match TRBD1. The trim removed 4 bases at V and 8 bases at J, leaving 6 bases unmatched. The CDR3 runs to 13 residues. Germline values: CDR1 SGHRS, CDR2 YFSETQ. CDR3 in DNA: TGCGCCAGCAGCAGGTGGACAGGGGAGGGCTACACCTTC. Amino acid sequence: CASSRWTGEGYTF.

CDR3 nucleotides: TGTGCCAGCAGCCTAGACAGGGTCTCCTACGAGCAGTACTTC. Translated, it gives CASSLDRVSYEQYF. The chain links TRBV13 to TRBJ2-7; 7 bases agree with TRBD1. J gave up 0 bases and V 5 bases, and 4 bases lay outside the gene matches. The CDR3 sequence is 14 residues long. The germline V gene has CDR1 PRHDT and CDR2 FYEKMQ (reference sequence).

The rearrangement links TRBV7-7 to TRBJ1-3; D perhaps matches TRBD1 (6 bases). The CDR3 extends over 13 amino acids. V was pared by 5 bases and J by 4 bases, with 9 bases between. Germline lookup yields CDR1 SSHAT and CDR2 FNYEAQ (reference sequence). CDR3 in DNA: TGTGCCAGCAGCCCCGGGACAGGAAACACCATATATTTT. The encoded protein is CASSPGTGNTIYF. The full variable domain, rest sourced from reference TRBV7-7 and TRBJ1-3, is GAGVSQSPRYKVTKRGQDVTLRCDPISSHATLYWYQQALGQGPEFLTYFNYEAQPDKSGLPSDRFSAERPEGSISTLTIQRTEQRDSAMYRCASSPGTGNTIYFGEGSWLTVV.